Sequencing of this TCR beta chain was carried out in a study of T cells in localized non-small cell lung cancer. Assay used: immunoSEQ multiplex PCR; TCRdb lists only in-frame clones, some missing. This sample yields about 77,000 clones, of which 70% to 90% are seen a single time; 20% to 25% belongs to the top ten. Whole-study results and caveats: Out of the top 100 tumor clones, a median about 57 were seen in adjacent lung.

Remarks on this clone: As yet, its antigen is unknown.

The sequence was collected from a woman between 40 and 69 years old with stage I squamous cell lung carcinoma. The sample was peripheral blood, taken before any cancer treatment.

The DNA of the CDR3 is TGTGCCAGCAGCTTAGAATCGGGGCCCTCCTACGAGCAGTACTTC. Translating it yields CASSLESGPSYEQYF. The V gene is TRBV11-2, the J gene TRBJ2-7; TRBD1 or TRBD2 may be the D gene (5 bases each). Germline V gives CDR1 SGHAT, CDR2 FQNNGV. The V end was cut by 0 bases, the J end by 0 bases, with 9 bases between. CDR3 length equals 15 residues.